This T cell receptor (beta chain) is from a study of cytotoxic CD8 clonotypes in ibrutinib-treated CLL. Looking at the study overall: Among the patients, fewer than twelve presented as relapsed/refractory and roughly 14 as treatment-naive; approximately 17 showed unmutated IGHV.

Target depth was 1 in 200,000 to 1 in 1 million T cells, about 10x per clonotype. The assay was immunoSEQ multiplex PCR, and TCRdb's table has in-frame clones only and misses some. The sample has about 140,000 clones, approximately 75% seen once. Study-level results: The study found clonality rose at ibrutinib response, then fell toward baseline at progression. Measured clonality at baseline was greater than in age-matched healthy donors and tracked with circulating CD8+ T-cell counts.

With respect to this clone: What it recognizes is unknown.

The clonotype originates from a human donor with chronic lymphocytic leukemia. The material sequenced was PBMCs, taken after 12 months of ibrutinib treatment.

CDR3 sequence (DNA): TGTGCCAGCAGCGTAGGTGCTAGCGGGGGGCTAGCGGCCTACAATGAGCAGTTCTTC. It is translated as CASSVGASGGLAAYNEQFF. This rearrangement joins TRBV9 to TRBJ2-1; 11 nucleotides match TRBD2. The CDR3 consists of 19 residues. V was pared by 0 bases and J by 2 bases, with 10 bases of the junction left unmatched. Germline-derived CDR1 and CDR2 are SGDLS and YYNGEE.